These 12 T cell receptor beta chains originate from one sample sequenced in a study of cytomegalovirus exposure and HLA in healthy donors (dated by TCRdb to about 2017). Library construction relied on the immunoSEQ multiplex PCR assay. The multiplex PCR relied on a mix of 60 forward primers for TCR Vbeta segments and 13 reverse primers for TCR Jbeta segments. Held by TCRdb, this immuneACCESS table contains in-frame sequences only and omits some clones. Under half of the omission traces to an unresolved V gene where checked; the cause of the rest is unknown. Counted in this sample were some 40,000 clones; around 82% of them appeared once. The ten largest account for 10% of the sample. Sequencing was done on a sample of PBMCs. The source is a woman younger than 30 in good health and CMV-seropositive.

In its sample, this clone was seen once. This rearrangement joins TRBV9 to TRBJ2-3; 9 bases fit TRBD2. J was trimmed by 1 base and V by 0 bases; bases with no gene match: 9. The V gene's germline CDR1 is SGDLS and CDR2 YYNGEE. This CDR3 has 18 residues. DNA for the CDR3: TGTGCCAGCAGCGTAGTAGGGGGCCTAGCGGGACGCACAGATACGCAGTATTTT. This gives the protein CASSVVGGLAGRTDTQYF.

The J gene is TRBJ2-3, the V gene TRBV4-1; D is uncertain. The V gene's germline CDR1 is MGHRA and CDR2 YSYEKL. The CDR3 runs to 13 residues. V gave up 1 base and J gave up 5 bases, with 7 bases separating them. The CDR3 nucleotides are TGCGCCAGCAGCCAAGTTCCAGGAGATACGCAGTATTTT. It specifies CASSQVPGDTQYF.

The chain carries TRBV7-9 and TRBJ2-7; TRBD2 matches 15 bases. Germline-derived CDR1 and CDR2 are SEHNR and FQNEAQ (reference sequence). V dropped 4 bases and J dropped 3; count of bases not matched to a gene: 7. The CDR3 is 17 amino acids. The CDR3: CASSSFGTSGGFYEQYF. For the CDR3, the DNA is TGTGCCAGCAGCTCCTTCGGGACTAGCGGGGGGTTCTACGAGCAGTACTTC.

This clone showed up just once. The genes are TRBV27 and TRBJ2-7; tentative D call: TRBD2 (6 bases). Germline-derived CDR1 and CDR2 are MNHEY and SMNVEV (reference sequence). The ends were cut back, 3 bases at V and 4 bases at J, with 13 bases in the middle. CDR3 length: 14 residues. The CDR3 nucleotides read TGTGCCAGCAGTTTGCGGGGTACGGGGTACGAGCAGTACTTC. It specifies CASSLRGTGYEQYF.

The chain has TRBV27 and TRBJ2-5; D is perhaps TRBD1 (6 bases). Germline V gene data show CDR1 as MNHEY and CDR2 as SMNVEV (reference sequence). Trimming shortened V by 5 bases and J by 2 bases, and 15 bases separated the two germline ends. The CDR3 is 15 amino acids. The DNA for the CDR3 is TGTGCCAGCAGTCAACTGGACAGTAAACAAGAGACCCAGTACTTC. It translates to CASSQLDSKQETQYF.

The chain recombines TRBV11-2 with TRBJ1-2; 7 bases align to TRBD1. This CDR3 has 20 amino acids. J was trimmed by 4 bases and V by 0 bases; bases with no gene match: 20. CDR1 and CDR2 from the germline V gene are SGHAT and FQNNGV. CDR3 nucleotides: TGTGCCAGCAGCTTAGATGTCTTTGTACAGGGGCGCCGTCTGGGCTATGGCTACACCTTC. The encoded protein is CASSLDVFVQGRRLGYGYTF.

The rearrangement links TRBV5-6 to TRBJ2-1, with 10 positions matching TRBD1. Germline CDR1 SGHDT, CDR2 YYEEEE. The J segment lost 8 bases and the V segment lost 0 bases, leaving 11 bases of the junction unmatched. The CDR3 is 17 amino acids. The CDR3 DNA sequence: TGTGCCAGCAGCTTGGCAGGGACAGGGGAAGCCCCAGATGAGCAGTTCTTC. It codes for CASSLAGTGEAPDEQFF.

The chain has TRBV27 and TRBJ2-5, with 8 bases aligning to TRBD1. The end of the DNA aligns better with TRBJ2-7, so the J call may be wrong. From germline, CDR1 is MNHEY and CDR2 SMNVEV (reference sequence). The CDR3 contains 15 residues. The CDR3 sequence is CASSLAGQEIYEQYF. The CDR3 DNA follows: TGTGCCAGCAGTTTAGCGGGACAGGAGATTTACGAGCAGTACTTC.

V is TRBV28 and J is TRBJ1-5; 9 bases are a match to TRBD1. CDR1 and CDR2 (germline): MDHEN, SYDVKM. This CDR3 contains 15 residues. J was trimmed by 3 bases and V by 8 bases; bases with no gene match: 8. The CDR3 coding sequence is TGTGCCAGCGCTTATCGGACAGGGGACAATCAGCCCCAGCATTTT. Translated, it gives CASAYRTGDNQPQHF.

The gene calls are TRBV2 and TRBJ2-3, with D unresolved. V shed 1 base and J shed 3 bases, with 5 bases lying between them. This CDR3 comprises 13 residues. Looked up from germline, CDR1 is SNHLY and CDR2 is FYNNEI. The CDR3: CASSEGVTDTQYF. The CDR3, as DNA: TGTGCCAGCAGTGAAGGCGTAACAGATACGCAGTATTTT.

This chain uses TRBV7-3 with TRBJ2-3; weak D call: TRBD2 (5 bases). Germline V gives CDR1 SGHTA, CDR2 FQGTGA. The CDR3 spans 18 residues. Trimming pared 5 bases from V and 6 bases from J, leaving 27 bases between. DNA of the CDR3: TGTGCCAGCAGCCCCCTGACACGCCGCAATGGAGGTGGGGATACGCAGTATTTT. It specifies CASSPLTRRNGGGDTQYF.

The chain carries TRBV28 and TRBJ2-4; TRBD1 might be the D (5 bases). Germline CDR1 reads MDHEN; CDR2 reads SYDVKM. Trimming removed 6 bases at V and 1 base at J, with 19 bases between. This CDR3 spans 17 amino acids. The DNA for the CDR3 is TGTGCCAGCAGCCTAGGGGTGTGGGGCCCGGCCAAAAACATTCAGTACTTC. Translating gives CASSLGVWGPAKNIQYF.